This TCR beta chain was recorded in a study of tumor-infiltrating lymphocytes in primary liver carcinoma. The CDR3 totals 16 residues. The germline gives CDR1 MDHEN, CDR2 SYDVKM. V was pared by 0 bases and J by 0 bases, with 11 bases between. Germline DNA was also extracted, with blood RNA taken from unsorted whole blood. This clonotype has only a few counts. Possible read error: a much larger clone is one base away. cDNA specific to TCR beta was made from 500 ng of total RNA, with a constant-region primer employed for priming. Library construction for TCR beta comprised three nested multiplex PCR rounds performed with slightly modified ARM-PCR. Amplification in the first two PCR rounds was performed using TRBV1-TRBV30 forward primers and a C-beta reverse primer for approximately 10 cycles each. TCRdb called the multiplex PCR reads again in MiXCR, with one record for every CDR3 protein. The data show around 170,000 distinct CDR3 sequences, 60% seen once.

The sequence derives from a man aged 40-50 years with primary liver carcinoma and hepatitis B virus infection. The V and J genes are TRBV28 and TRBJ1-1; weak D call: TRBD1 (5 bases). Sequencing was carried out using peripheral blood. The CDR3 loop is CASSLWFRGVNTEAFF. The CDR3 DNA reads as TGTGCCAGCAGTTTATGGTTCCGAGGGGTGAACACTGAAGCTTTCTTT.